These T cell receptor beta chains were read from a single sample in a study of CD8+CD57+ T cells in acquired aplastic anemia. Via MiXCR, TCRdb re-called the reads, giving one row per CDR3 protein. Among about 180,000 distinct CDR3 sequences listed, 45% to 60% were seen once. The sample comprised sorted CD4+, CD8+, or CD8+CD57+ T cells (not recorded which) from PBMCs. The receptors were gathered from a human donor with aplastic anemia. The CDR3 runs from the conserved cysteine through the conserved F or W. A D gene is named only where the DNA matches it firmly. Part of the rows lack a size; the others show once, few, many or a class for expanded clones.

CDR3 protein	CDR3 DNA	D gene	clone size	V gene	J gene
CASLAGEGNEQFF	TGTGCCAGTCTAGCGGGAGAAGGGAATGAGCAGTTCTTC	TRBD2	.	TRBV10-3	TRBJ2-1
CASSQQGNSPLHF	TGTGCCAGCAGCCAACAGGGGAACTCACCCCTCCACTTT	TRBD1	many	TRBV12-3/TRBV12-4	TRBJ1-6
CASSDRGNNQPQHF	TGTGCCAGCAGTGATAGGGGAAACAATCAGCCCCAGCATTTT	.	.	TRBV2	TRBJ1-5
CSVVGSRPGTLTYEQYF	TGCAGCGTTGTTGGGAGTAGGCCCGGGACGTTGACCTACGAGCAGTACTTC	.	.	TRBV29-1	TRBJ2-7
CASSGGGQGADGYTF	TGTGCCAGCAGTGGAGGCGGACAGGGGGCGGACGGCTACACCTTC	TRBD1	.	TRBV2	TRBJ1-2
CASSQTSGGAFGTDTQYF	TGTGCCAGCAGCCAAACTAGCGGGGGGGCTTTTGGCACAGATACGCAGTATTTT	TRBD2	.	TRBV3-1	TRBJ2-3
CARYEQYF	TGTGCCCGCTACGAGCAGTACTTC	.	.	TRBV7-9	TRBJ2-7
CASSLGGYQGDTQYF	TGTGCCAGCAGCTTAGGGGGATACCAAGGGGATACGCAGTATTTT	.	.	TRBV11-2	TRBJ2-3
CASSQSRLSYNEQFF	TGTGCCAGCAGCCAAAGCAGGCTATCCTACAATGAGCAGTTCTTC	.	.	TRBV4-2	TRBJ2-1
CASSLIPEKLFF	TGTGCCAGCAGCTTAATACCTGAAAAACTGTTTTTT	.	.	TRBV7-2	TRBJ1-4
CASTSGTVNNSPLHF	TGCGCCAGCACCTCCGGGACAGTCAATAATTCACCCCTCCACTTT	TRBD1	many	TRBV5-1	TRBJ1-6
CASGTWTHYEQYF	TGTGCCAGCGGCACCTGGACCCACTACGAGCAGTACTTC	.	many	TRBV11-2	TRBJ2-7
CSVEKPPPTDTQYF	TGCAGCGTTGAAAAACCCCCCCCCACAGATACGCAGTATTTT	.	.	TRBV29-1	TRBJ2-3
CASSQEQSKQYF	TGTGCCAGCAGCCAAGAGCAGTCTAAGCAGTACTTC	.	many	TRBV3-1	TRBJ2-7
CASSRATNTEAFF	TGTGCCAGCAGTCGGGCCACTAACACTGAAGCTTTCTTT	.	once	TRBV5-8	TRBJ1-1
CASRLTYEQYF	TGTGCCAGCAGGTTAACCTACGAGCAGTACTTC	.	.	TRBV7-2	TRBJ2-7
CATSRDNRDGNTIYF	TGTGCCACCAGCAGAGATAACAGGGACGGAAACACCATATATTTT	.	.	TRBV15	TRBJ1-3
CSAPNRNSPLHF	TGCAGTGCCCCGAATCGGAATTCACCCCTCCACTTT	.	few	TRBV20-1	TRBJ1-6
CASSLSSGELSGNTIYF	TGTGCCAGCAGCTTGTCGTCGGGAGAACTCTCTGGAAACACCATATATTTT	.	.	TRBV5-4	TRBJ1-3
CASSKEGHSTDTQYF	TGTGCCAGTAGTAAGGAGGGTCATAGCACAGATACGCAGTATTTT	.	few	TRBV19	TRBJ2-3
CASSLGVSNNSPLHF	TGTGCCAGCAGCTTAGGGGTATCGAATAATTCACCCCTCCACTTT	.	many	TRBV7-2	TRBJ1-6
CASSPTIVGTEAFF	TGTGCCAGCAGCCCTACAATCGTCGGAACTGAAGCTTTCTTT	.	.	TRBV7-9	TRBJ1-1
CASGFRQGRTEAFF	TGTGCCAGCGGTTTCCGACAGGGTAGAACTGAAGCTTTCTTT	TRBD1	.	TRBV25-1	TRBJ1-1
CASSGSLGGNTQYF	TGTGCCAGTAGCGGGTCCCTCGGGGGGAATACGCAGTATTTT	TRBD2	.	TRBV19	TRBJ2-3
CASSIFSVEGNEQFF	TGTGCCAGTAGTATATTTAGCGTCGAGGGAAATGAGCAGTTCTTC	.	.	TRBV19	TRBJ2-1
CSVEGDRGSPLHF	TGCAGCGTTGAAGGGGACAGGGGTTCACCCCTCCACTTT	TRBD1	.	TRBV29-1	TRBJ1-6
CASSLGSSGGTYEQYF	TGTGCCAGCAGCTTAGGCTCCAGCGGGGGAACCTACGAGCAGTACTTC	TRBD2	many	TRBV7-8	TRBJ2-7
CSARDWGTLQETQYF	TGCAGTGCTAGAGATTGGGGGACATTACAAGAGACCCAGTACTTC	.	.	TRBV20-1	TRBJ2-5
CASSSREANTDTQYF	TGTGCCAGCAGCTCTCGGGAGGCCAACACAGATACGCAGTATTTT	TRBD2	few	TRBV11-1	TRBJ2-3
CASSFDSINQPQHF	TGTGCCAGCAGCTTCGACAGCATCAATCAGCCCCAGCATTTT	.	few	TRBV7-2	TRBJ1-5
CASSSYGQLSEQFF	TGTGCCAGCAGTTCTTACGGACAGTTAAGTGAGCAGTTCTTC	.	once	TRBV2	TRBJ2-1
CASRAGTPNTGELFF	TGCGCCAGTCGGGCAGGGACACCGAACACCGGGGAGCTGTTTTTT	.	.	TRBV5-1	TRBJ2-2
CASLRTASQEQYF	TGTGCCAGCCTCCGCACGGCCTCCCAGGAGCAGTACTTC	.	.	TRBV2	TRBJ2-7
CASSGMVRGRDGYTF	TGTGCCAGTAGTGGAATGGTAAGGGGGCGTGATGGCTACACCTTC	TRBD1	many	TRBV19	TRBJ1-2
CASSQVAGGGGYTF	TGCGCCAGCAGCCAAGTCGCAGGGGGAGGTGGCTACACCTTC	TRBD1	.	TRBV25-1	TRBJ1-2
CASRGLGSTDTQYF	TGTGCCAGTAGAGGATTGGGCAGCACAGATACGCAGTATTTT	.	many	TRBV19	TRBJ2-3
CASSEYGDNPVGYTF	TGTGCCAGCAGTGAATACGGGGACAATCCGGTTGGCTACACCTTC	.	.	TRBV10-3	TRBJ1-2
CASSTSYEQPQHF	TGTGCCAGCAGCACCTCCTACGAGCAGCCCCAGCATTTT	.	many	TRBV5-8	TRBJ1-5
CASSEVGSPYEQYF	TGTGCCAGCAGTGAAGTAGGGTCACCCTACGAGCAGTACTTC	.	.	TRBV2	TRBJ2-7
CASSLGGTGSTDTQYF	TGTGCCAGCAGCTTAGGCGGGACAGGGAGCACAGATACGCAGTATTTT	TRBD1	.	TRBV7-8	TRBJ2-3
CSVEQATDTQYF	TGCAGCGTTGAACAAGCGACAGATACGCAGTATTTT	.	.	TRBV29-1	TRBJ2-3
CASSLGGQGSSEAFF	TGTGCCAGCAGCTTAGGCGGACAGGGCTCATCCGAAGCTTTCTTT	TRBD1	.	TRBV11-2	TRBJ1-1
CASTKDGYNQPQHF	TGTGCCAGCACTAAGGACGGTTACAATCAGCCCCAGCATTTT	.	many	TRBV6-1	TRBJ1-5
CAVSDTYEQYF	TGTGCCGTCAGCGACACCTACGAGCAGTACTTC	.	.	TRBV10-3	TRBJ2-7
CASSGDRKHEQYF	TGTGCCAGCAGTGGGGACAGGAAGCACGAGCAGTACTTC	TRBD1	.	TRBV12-3/TRBV12-4	TRBJ2-7
CASSLGQLQETQYF	TGCGCCAGCAGCTTGGGACAGCTTCAAGAGACCCAGTACTTC	.	many	TRBV5-1	TRBJ2-5
CRTGGGGNTEAFF	TGCAGGACGGGCGGGGGTGGCAACACTGAAGCTTTCTTT	.	few	TRBV29-1	TRBJ1-1
CASSQMNSPLHF	TGTGCCAGCAGCCAGATGAATTCACCCCTCCACTTT	.	many	TRBV12-3/TRBV12-4	TRBJ1-6
CATSRSGRGYGYTF	TGTGCCACCAGCAGATCTGGAAGGGGCTATGGCTACACCTTC	.	.	TRBV15	TRBJ1-2
CASSQDRLYEQYF	TGCGCCAGCAGCCAAGATAGGCTTTACGAGCAGTACTTC	.	.	TRBV4-3	TRBJ2-7
CASRGQRGDTQYF	TGCGCCAGCAGAGGACAACGTGGGGATACGCAGTATTTT	.	few	TRBV10-1	TRBJ2-3
CASSLGTGYTGELFF	TGTGCCAGCAGCTTAGGGACAGGTTACACCGGGGAGCTGTTTTTT	TRBD1	many	TRBV7-9	TRBJ2-2
CASPPLGNYGYTF	TGTGCCAGCCCCCCCCTGGGGAACTATGGCTACACCTTC	.	.	TRBV2	TRBJ1-2
CATSDLWDRGADTQYF	TGTGCCACCAGTGATTTGTGGGACAGGGGGGCAGATACGCAGTATTTT	TRBD1	few	TRBV24-1	TRBJ2-3
CASSLDRERGYTF	TGTGCCAGCAGCTTAGACAGGGAACGTGGCTACACCTTC	.	.	TRBV7-6	TRBJ1-2
CASSLAVDTEAFF	TGTGCCAGCAGCTTAGCTGTAGACACTGAAGCTTTCTTT	.	many	TRBV7-9	TRBJ1-1